This T cell receptor beta chain was identified during a study of T cell repertoires in cytomegalovirus infection. Study-level information: Well-studied HLA-B-restricted CMV epitopes were used in the study alongside recently identified HLA-C-restricted ones. Both CMV infection and a matching HLA type were indicated by public TCR beta signatures. Study-wide points: CMV-specific HLA-C-restricted TCR beta clonotypes dominated the ex vivo response. Frequencies of public TCR beta families were cumulated, and this identified carriers of CMV plus the relevant HLA.

To note about this clonotype: Its antigen is currently unknown.

Using its own MiXCR run on the reads, TCRdb lists one record per CDR3 protein. The table shows 750,000 to 900,000 distinct CDR3 sequences, with 25% to 30% occurring only once. The CDR3 covers 16 residues. The V end lost 3 bases, the J end lost 5 bases, and 18 bases lay between the germline ends. CDR1 and CDR2 (germline): SGHNT, YYREEE (reference sequence). Here the sequenced sample was cultured CD8+ T cells from PBMCs, taken from culture after CMV antigen stimulation. The chain carries TRBV5-4 and TRBJ2-1; possible D gene TRBD1, 5 bases. This clonotype originated in a human donor in good health (CMV status not recorded). Some clones in this sample may be carry-over from other donors' samples. The CDR3: CASSSSWTYENNEQFF. CDR3 DNA: TGTGCCAGCAGCTCCTCATGGACATACGAAAACAATGAGCAGTTCTTC.